The clone carrying this T cell receptor (beta chain) appeared a few times. Its antigen is unidentified. This sample stems from a study of cytomegalovirus exposure and HLA in healthy donors. Study-wide findings and caveats: A cluster of highly shared sequence variants was likely a sequencing artifact.

This CDR3 region has 15 residues. From germline, CDR1 is SGHRS and CDR2 YFSETQ. Both 60 Vbeta primers and 13 Jbeta primers went into the PCR. Assay: immunoSEQ multiplex PCR; the TCRdb copy retains only in-frame clones and omits some. This sample has about 160,000 clones, with about 81% found just once. At collection, donors were nominally healthy, but unrecorded immune exposures were probable. Source material: PBMCs. The chain carries TRBV5-1 and TRBJ2-5; TRBD1 agrees at 8 bases. The better agreement between TRBJ2-7 and the DNA end casts doubt on the J call. This clonotype was obtained from a young woman in good health and CMV-seronegative. The CDR3 spells CASSWKGTGSYEQYF. The CDR3 DNA reads as TGCGCCAGCAGCTGGAAGGGGACAGGTTCCTACGAGCAGTACTTC.